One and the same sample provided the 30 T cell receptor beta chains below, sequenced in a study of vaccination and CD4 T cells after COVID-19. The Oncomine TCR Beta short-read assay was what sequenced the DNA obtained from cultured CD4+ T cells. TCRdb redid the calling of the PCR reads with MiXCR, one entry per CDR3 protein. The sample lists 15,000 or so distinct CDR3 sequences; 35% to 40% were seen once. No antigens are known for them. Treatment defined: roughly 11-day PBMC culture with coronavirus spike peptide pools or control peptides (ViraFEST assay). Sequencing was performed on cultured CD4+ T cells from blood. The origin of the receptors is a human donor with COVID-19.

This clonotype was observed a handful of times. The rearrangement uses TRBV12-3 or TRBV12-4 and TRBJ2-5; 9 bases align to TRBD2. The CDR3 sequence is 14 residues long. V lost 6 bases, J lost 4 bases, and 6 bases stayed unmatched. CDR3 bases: TGTGCCAGCAGAATAGCGGGAGTACGAGAGACCCAGTACTTC. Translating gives CASRIAGVRETQYF.

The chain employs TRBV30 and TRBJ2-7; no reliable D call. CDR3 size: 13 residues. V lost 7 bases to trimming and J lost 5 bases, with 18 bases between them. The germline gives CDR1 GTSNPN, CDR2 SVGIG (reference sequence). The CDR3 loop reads CASQTPPGDEQYF. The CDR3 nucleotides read TGTGCCTCCCAGACTCCCCCGGGCGACGAGCAGTACTTC. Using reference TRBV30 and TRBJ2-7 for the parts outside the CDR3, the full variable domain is SQTIHQWPATLVQPVGSPLSLECTVEGTSNPNLYWYRQAAGRGLQLLFYSVGIGQISSEVPQNLSASRPQDRQFILSSKKLLLSDSGFYLCASQTPPGDEQYFGPGTRLTVT.

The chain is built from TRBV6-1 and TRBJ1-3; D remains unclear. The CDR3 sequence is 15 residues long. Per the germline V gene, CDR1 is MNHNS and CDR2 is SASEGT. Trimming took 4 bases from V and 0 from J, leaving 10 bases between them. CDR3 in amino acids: CASSVDHLSGNTIYF. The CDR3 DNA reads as TGTGCCAGCAGTGTGGACCATCTCTCTGGAAACACCATATATTTT.

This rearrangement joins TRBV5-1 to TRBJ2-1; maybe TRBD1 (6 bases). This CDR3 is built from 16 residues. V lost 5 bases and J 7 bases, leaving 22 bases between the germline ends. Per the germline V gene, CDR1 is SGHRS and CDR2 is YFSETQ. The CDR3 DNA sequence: TGCGCCAGCAGATCCCCGGGACAAGGAAGGTTGAATGAGCAGTTCTTC. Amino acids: CASRSPGQGRLNEQFF.

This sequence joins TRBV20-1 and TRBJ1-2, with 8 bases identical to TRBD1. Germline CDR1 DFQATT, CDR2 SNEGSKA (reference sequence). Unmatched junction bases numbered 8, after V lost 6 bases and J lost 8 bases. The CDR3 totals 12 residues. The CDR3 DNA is TGCAGTGCGACCCAGGGGGCTGAAGGCTACACCTTC. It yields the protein CSATQGAEGYTF.

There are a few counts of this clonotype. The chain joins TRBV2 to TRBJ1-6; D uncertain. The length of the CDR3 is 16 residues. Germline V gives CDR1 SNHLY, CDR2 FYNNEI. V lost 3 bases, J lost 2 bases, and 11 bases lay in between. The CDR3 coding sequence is TGTGCCAGCAGTGATTCCCTCAGCCCCTATAATTCACCCCTCCACTTT. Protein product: CASSDSLSPYNSPLHF.

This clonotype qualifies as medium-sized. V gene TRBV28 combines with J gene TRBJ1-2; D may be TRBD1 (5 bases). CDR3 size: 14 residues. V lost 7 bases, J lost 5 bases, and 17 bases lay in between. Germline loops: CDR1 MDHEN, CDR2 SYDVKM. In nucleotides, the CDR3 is TGTGCCAGCAACGGTGAGACAGCGGCTTATGGCTACACCTTC. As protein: CASNGETAAYGYTF.

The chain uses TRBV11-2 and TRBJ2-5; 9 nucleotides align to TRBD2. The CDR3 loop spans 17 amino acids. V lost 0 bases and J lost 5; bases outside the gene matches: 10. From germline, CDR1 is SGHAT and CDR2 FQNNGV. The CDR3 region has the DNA TGTGCCAGCAGCTTAGATAAAATCCTAGCGGGGCGGGAGACCCAGTACTTC. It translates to CASSLDKILAGRETQYF.

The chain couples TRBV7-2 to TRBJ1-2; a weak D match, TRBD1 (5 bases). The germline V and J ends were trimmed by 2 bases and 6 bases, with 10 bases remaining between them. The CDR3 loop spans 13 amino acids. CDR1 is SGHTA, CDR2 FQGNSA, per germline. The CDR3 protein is CASSLQGRDGYTF. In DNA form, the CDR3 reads TGTGCCAGCAGCTTACAGGGCCGGGATGGCTACACCTTC.

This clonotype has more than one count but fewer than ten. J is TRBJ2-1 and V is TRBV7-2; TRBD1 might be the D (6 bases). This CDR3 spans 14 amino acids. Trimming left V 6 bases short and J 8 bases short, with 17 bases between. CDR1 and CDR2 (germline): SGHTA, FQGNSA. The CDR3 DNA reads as TGTGCCAGCAGAAGAACAGGGTCGACGGATGAGCAGTTCTTC. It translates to CASRRTGSTDEQFF.

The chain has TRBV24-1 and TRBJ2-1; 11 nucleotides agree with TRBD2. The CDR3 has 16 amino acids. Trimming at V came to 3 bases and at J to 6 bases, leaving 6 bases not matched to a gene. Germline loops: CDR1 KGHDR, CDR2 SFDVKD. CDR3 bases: TGTGCCACCAGTGATCCCCTAGCGGGGGGTGGCAATGAGCAGTTCTTC. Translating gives CATSDPLAGGGNEQFF.

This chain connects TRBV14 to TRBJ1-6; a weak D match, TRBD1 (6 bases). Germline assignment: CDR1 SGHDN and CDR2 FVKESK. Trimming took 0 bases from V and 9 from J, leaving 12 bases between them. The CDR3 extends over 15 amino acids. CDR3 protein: CASSQDSWGRSPLHF. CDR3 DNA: TGTGCCAGCAGCCAAGATAGCTGGGGGCGTTCACCCCTCCACTTT. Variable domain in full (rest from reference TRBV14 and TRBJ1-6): EAGVTQFPSHSVIEKGQTVTLRCDPISGHDNLYWYRRVMGKEIKFLLHFVKESKQDESGMPNNRFLAERTGGTYSTLKVQPAELEDSGVYFCASSQDSWGRSPLHFGNGTRLTVT.

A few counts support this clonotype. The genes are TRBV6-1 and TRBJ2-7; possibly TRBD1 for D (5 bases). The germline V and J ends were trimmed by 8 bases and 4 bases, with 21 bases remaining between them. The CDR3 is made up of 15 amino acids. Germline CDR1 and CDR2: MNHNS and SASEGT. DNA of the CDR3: TGTGCCAGCCGGTGGGTGGCGGACAAGGCTTACGAGCAGTACTTC. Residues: CASRWVADKAYEQYF.

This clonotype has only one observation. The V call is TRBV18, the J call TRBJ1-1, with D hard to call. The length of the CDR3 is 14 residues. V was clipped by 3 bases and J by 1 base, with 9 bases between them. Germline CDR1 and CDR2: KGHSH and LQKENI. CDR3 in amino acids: CASSPHVENTEAFF. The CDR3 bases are TGTGCCAGCTCACCCCACGTGGAGAACACTGAAGCTTTCTTT.

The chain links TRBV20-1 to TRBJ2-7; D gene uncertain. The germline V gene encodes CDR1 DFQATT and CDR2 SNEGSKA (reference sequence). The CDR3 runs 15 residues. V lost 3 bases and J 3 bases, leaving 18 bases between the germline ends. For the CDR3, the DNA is TGCAGTGCTAGGAGCGACCGGGCCGGCCACTACGAGCAGTACTTC. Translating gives CSARSDRAGHYEQYF.

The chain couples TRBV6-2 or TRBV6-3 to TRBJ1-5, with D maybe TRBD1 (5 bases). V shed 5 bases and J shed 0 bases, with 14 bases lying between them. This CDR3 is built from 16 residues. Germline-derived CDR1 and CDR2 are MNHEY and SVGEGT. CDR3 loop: CASSHPRQISNQPQHF. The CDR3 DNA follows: TGTGCCAGCAGTCATCCCCGACAGATTAGCAATCAGCCCCAGCATTTT.

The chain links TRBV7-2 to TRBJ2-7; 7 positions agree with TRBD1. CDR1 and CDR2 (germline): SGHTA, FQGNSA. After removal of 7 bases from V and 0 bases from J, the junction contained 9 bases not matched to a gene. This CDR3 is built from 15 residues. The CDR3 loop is CASTHGDRVSYEQYF. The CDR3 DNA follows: TGTGCCAGCACCCACGGCGACAGGGTCTCCTACGAGCAGTACTTC.

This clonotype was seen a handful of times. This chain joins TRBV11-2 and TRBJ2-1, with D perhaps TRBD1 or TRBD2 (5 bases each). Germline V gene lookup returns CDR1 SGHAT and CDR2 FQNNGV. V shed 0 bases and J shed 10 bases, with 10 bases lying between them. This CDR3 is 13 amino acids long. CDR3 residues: CASSLDEGREQFF. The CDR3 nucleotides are TGTGCCAGCAGCTTAGACGAGGGACGAGAGCAGTTCTTC.

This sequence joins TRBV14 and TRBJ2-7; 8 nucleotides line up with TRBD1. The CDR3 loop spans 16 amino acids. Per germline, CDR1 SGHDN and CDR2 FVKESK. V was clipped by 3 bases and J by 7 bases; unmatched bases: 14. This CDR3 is CASSQSRDRLFKEQYF. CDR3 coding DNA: TGTGCCAGCAGCCAGAGCCGGGACAGGCTGTTTAAAGAGCAGTACTTC.

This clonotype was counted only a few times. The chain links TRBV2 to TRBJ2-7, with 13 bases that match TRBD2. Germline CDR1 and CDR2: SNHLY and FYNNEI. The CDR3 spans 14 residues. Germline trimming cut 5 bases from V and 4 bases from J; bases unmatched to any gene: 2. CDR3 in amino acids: CASSLGLAGYEQYF. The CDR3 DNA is TGTGCCAGCAGTCTGGGACTAGCGGGGTACGAGCAGTACTTC.

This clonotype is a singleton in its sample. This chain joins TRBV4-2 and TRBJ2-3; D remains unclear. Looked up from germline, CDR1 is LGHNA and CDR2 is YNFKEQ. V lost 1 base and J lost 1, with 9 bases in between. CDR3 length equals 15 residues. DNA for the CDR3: TGTGCCAGCAGCCAAGTAAAAAGCGGCACAGATACGCAGTATTTT. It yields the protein CASSQVKSGTDTQYF.

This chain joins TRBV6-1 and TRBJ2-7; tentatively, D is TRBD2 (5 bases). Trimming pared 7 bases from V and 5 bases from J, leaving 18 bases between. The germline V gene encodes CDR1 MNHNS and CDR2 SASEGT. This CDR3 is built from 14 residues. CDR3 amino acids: CASTLTGFRDEQYF. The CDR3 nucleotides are TGTGCCAGCACCCTCACGGGGTTTCGCGACGAGCAGTACTTC.

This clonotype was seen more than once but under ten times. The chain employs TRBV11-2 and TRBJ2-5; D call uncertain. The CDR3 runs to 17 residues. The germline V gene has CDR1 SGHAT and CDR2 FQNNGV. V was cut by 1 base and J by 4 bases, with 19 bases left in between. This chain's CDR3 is CASSLGLGPGKGETQYF. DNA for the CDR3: TGTGCCAGCAGCTTAGGCCTCGGCCCGGGCAAGGGAGAGACCCAGTACTTC. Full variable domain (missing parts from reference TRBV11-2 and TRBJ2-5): EAGVAQSPRYKIIEKRQSVAFWCNPISGHATLYWYQQILGQGPKLLIQFQNNGVVDDSQLPKDRFSAERLKGVDSTLKIQPAKLEDSAVYLCASSLGLGPGKGETQYFGPGTRLLVL.

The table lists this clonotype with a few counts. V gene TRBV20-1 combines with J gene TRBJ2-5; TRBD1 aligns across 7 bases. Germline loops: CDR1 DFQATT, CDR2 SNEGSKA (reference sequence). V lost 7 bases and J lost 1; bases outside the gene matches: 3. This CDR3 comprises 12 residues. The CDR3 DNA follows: TGCAGTGTCGACAGGGCCCAAGAGACCCAGTACTTC. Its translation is CSVDRAQETQYF.

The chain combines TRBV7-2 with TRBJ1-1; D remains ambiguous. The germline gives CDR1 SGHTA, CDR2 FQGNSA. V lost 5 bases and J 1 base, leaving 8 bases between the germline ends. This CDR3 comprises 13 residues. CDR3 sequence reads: CASSGRQNTEAFF. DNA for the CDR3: TGTGCCAGCAGCGGGCGCCAGAACACTGAAGCTTTCTTT.

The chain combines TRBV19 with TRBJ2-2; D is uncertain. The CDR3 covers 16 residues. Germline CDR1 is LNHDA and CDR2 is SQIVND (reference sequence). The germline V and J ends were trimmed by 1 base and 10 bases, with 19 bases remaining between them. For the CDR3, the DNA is TGTGCCAGTAGTATAGGGGCCCTGACGGCGAGAGAGGAGCTGTTTTTT. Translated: CASSIGALTAREELFF.

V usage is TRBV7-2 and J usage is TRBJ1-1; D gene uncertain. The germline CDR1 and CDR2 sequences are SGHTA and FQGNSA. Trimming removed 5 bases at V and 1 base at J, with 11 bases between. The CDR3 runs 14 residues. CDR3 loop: CASSLVPPNTEAFF. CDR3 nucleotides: TGTGCCAGCAGCCTCGTCCCCCCGAACACTGAAGCTTTCTTT.

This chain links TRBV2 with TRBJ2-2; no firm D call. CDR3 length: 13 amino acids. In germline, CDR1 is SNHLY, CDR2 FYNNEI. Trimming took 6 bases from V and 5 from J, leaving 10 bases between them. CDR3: CASRPGLTGELFF. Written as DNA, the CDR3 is TGTGCCAGCAGGCCCGGGTTGACCGGGGAGCTGTTTTTT.

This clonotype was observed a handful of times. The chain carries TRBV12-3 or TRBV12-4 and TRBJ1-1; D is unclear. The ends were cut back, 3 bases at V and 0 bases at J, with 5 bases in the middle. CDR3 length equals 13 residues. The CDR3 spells CASSLRMNTEAFF. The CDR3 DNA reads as TGTGCCAGCAGTTTGCGGATGAACACTGAAGCTTTCTTT.

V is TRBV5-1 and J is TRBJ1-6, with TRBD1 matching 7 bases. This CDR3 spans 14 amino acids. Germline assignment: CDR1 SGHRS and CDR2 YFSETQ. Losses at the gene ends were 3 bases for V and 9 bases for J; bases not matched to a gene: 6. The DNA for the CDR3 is TGCGCCAGCAGCTCCGACAGGGCCGGTTCACCCCTCCACTTT. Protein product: CASSSDRAGSPLHF.